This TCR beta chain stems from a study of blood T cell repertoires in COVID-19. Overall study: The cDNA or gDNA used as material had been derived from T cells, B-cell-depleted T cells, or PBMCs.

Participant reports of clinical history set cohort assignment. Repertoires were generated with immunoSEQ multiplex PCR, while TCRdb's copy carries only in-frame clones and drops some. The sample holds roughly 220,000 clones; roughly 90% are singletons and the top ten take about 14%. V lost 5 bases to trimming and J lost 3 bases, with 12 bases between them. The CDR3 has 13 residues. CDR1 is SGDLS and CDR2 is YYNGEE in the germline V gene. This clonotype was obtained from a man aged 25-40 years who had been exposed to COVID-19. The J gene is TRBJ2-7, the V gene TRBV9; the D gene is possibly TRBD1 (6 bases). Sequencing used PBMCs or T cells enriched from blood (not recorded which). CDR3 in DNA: TGTGCCAGCAGTGGTGACAGGCTCTACGAGCAGTACTTC. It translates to CASSGDRLYEQYF. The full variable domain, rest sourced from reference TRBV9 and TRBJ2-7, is DSGVTQTPKHLITATGQRVTLRCSPRSGDLSVYWYQQSLDQGLQFLIQYYNGEERAKGNILERFSAQQFPDLHSELNLSSLELGDSALYFCASSGDRLYEQYFGPGTRLTVT.